One sample yielded the 10 T cell receptor beta chains listed below, sequenced in a study of T cells after yellow fever vaccination. TCRdb reprocessed the 5' RACE reads with MiXCR, giving one entry per CDR3 protein. The profile shows about 69,000 distinct CDR3 sequences, around 5% of them singletons. The sample here was CD4+ T cells sorted from PBMCs, taken around 15 days after the first yellow fever vaccination. Every receptor here comes from a man aged 18 to 29 who received the YFV17D yellow fever vaccine.

This clonotype was seen at least ten times. The chain combines TRBV7-6 with TRBJ1-1, with D maybe TRBD1 (6 bases). V was cut by 1 base and J by 5 bases, with 11 bases left in between. The CDR3 spans 14 residues. CDR1 and CDR2 (germline): SGHVS, FNYEAQ. The CDR3 sequence is CASSLEQGGTEAFF. The DNA for the CDR3 is TGTGCCAGCAGCTTAGAACAGGGAGGGACTGAAGCTTTCTTT.

This clonotype was found many times. In DNA form, the CDR3 reads TGCGCCAGCAGCCAAGGACAGGGTACTGAGACCCAGTACTTC. It codes for CASSQGQGTETQYF. The chain links TRBV4-3 to TRBJ2-5; 7 bases line up with TRBD1. CDR3 size: 14 residues. The J segment lost 5 bases and the V segment lost 1 base, leaving 4 bases of the junction unmatched. CDR1 LGHNA and CDR2 YSLEER come from the germline V gene.

In its sample, this clonotype was seen many times. The V gene is TRBV28, the J gene TRBJ2-7; TRBD1 aligns across 8 bases. The germline V gene has CDR1 MDHEN and CDR2 SYDVKM. V lost 5 bases and J lost 2; bases outside the gene matches: 5. This CDR3 region has 14 residues. CDR3 region: CASSRQGLPYEQYV. CDR3 DNA: TGTGCCAGCAGTCGACAGGGGTTGCCCTACGAGCAGTACGTC.

Comments on this clonotype: This may arise from a read error, as a much more abundant clone is one base away. The chain joins TRBV6-1 to TRBJ2-3; possible D gene TRBD1, 5 bases. The germline gives CDR1 MNHNS, CDR2 SASEGT. V dropped 6 bases and J dropped 0 bases, with 16 bases sitting between them. CDR3 size: 16 residues. The CDR3 loop is CASRAYWGLSTDTQYF. The DNA for the CDR3 is TGTGCCAGCAGAGCGTACTGGGGCCTTAGCACAGATACGCAGTATTTT.

The gene calls are TRBV5-4 and TRBJ2-7; TRBD1 matches 8 bases. The germline gives CDR1 SGHNT, CDR2 YYREEE (reference sequence). J lost 3 bases, V lost 1 base, and 3 bases had no gene match. This CDR3 has 14 residues. The CDR3 bases are TGTGCCAGCAGCTTGCCAGGGGGCTTCTACGAGCAGTACTTC. It translates to CASSLPGGFYEQYF.

This clonotype appeared many times. The chain employs TRBV7-3 and TRBJ2-7; TRBD1 aligns across 10 bases. The CDR3 is 15 residues long. The V gene's germline CDR1 is SGHTA and CDR2 FQGTGA. The V segment lost 5 bases and the J segment 2 bases; nucleotides outside the gene matches: 6. CDR3 sequence reads: CASSIDRGPTYEQYF. The DNA of the CDR3 is TGTGCCAGCAGCATCGACAGGGGGCCGACCTACGAGCAGTACTTC.

This chain uses TRBV19 with TRBJ1-5, with 10 bases matching TRBD1. The germline V gene encodes CDR1 LNHDA and CDR2 SQIVND (reference sequence). The J segment lost 2 bases and the V segment lost 3 bases, leaving 10 bases of the junction unmatched. The CDR3 extends over 18 amino acids. The CDR3 is CASSMPGTGVLGNQPQHF. For the CDR3, the DNA is TGTGCCAGTAGTATGCCCGGGACAGGGGTGTTGGGCAATCAGCCCCAGCATTTT. Looking up the rest from reference TRBV19 and TRBJ1-5 gives the full variable domain: DGGITQSPKYLFRKEGQNVTLSCEQNLNHDAMYWYRQDPGQGLRLIYYSQIVNDFQKGDIAEGYSVSREKKESFPLTVTSAQKNPTAFYLCASSMPGTGVLGNQPQHFGDGTRLSIL.

This clonotype was counted ten times or more. CDR3 coding DNA: TGTGCCAGCAGGTCGACAGGGGGTCCTGGCTACACCTTC. It codes for CASRSTGGPGYTF. The rearrangement links TRBV12-3 or TRBV12-4 to TRBJ1-2; TRBD1 aligns across 9 bases. Trimming cost V 6 bases and J 7 bases; bases outside gene matches: 6. The CDR3 loop spans 13 amino acids.

The table lists this clonotype with many counts. The chain couples TRBV5-5 to TRBJ2-2; TRBD1 agrees at 11 bases. The V gene's germline CDR1 is SGHKS and CDR2 YYEKEE (reference sequence). The junction had 16 bases not matched to a gene; V was cut back by 6 bases and J by 6 bases. The CDR3 extends over 18 amino acids. The CDR3 bases are TGTGCCAGCAACCAAAAATATTCTCGGACAGGGGGCCCCGGGGAGCTGTTTTTT. Encoded protein: CASNQKYSRTGGPGELFF.

This clonotype was counted ten times or more. The rearrangement joins TRBV7-2 to TRBJ1-1, with 12 bases aligning to TRBD1. V lost 3 bases and J lost 11; bases outside the gene matches: 4. This CDR3 has 13 residues. Germline assignment: CDR1 SGHTA and CDR2 FQGNSA. The CDR3 protein is CASSLGQGASAFF. The CDR3 bases are TGTGCCAGCAGCTTGGGACAGGGGGCGTCCGCTTTCTTT. Full variable domain (outside the CDR3, taken from reference TRBV7-2 and TRBJ1-1): GAGVSQSPSNKVTEKGKDVELRCDPISGHTALYWYRQSLGQGLEFLIYFQGNSAPDKSGLPSDRFSAERTGGSVSTLTIQRTQQEDSAVYLCASSLGQGASAFFGQGTRLTVV.